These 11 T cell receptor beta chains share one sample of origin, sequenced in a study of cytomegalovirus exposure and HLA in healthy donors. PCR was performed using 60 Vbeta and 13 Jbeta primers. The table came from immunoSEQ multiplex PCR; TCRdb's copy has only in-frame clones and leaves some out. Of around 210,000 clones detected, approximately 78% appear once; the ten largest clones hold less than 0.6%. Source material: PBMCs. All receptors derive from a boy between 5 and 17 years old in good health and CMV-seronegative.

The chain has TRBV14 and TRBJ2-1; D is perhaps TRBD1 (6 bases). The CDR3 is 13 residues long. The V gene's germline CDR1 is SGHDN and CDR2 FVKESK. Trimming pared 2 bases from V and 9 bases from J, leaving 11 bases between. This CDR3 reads CASSQTDRSEQFF. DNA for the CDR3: TGTGCCAGCAGCCAAACCGACAGGAGTGAGCAGTTCTTC.

The CDR3 DNA sequence: TGTGCCAGCAGCTCCGGGACAGGCAGAAAGGTTTCACCCCTCCACTTT. It yields the protein CASSSGTGRKVSPLHF. This chain uses TRBV5-6 with TRBJ1-6; TRBD1 matches 8 bases. CDR1 is SGHDT, CDR2 YYEEEE, per germline. This CDR3 has 16 amino acids. Unmatched junction bases numbered 11, after V lost 3 bases and J lost 9 bases.

This CDR3 reads CAWSASGPQHF. Here the CDR3 DNA reads TGTGCCTGGAGCGCCTCGGGGCCCCAGCATTTT. V gene TRBV30 combines with J gene TRBJ1-5; D call uncertain. V shed 3 bases and J shed 9 bases, with 9 bases lying between them. The CDR3 sequence is 11 residues long. Germline V gene data show CDR1 as GTSNPN and CDR2 as SVGIG (reference sequence).

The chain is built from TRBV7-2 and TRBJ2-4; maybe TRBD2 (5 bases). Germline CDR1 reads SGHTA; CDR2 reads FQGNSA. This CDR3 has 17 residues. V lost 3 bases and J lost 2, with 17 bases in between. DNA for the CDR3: TGTGCCAGCAGCTTGTATCATTTTTCGGGATCCAAAAACATTCAGTACTTC. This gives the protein CASSLYHFSGSKNIQYF. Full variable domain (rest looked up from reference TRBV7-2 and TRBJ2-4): GAGVSQSPSNKVTEKGKDVELRCDPISGHTALYWYRQSLGQGLEFLIYFQGNSAPDKSGLPSDRFSAERTGGSVSTLTIQRTQQEDSAVYLCASSLYHFSGSKNIQYFGAGTRLSVL.

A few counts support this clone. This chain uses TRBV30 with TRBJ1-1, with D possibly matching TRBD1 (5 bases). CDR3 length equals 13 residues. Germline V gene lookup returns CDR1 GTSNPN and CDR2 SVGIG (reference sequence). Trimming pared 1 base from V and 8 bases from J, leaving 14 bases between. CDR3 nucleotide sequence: TGTGCCTGGAGTGCGGGGTTGGAGGGGGAAGCTTTCTTT. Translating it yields CAWSAGLEGEAFF.

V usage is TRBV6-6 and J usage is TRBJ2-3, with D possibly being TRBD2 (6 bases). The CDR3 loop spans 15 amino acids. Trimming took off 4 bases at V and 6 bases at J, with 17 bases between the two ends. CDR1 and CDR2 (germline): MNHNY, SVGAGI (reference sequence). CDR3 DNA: TGTGCCAGCAGTTTCGGCGGGGTAGCGTCGGATACGCAGTATTTT. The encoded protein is CASSFGGVASDTQYF.

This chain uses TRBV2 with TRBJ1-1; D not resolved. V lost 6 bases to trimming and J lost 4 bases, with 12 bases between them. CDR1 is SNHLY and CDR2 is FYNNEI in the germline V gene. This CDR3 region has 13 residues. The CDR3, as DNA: TGTGCCAGCAGGGTCTTCCCGGGCACTGAAGCTTTCTTT. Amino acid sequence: CASRVFPGTEAFF.

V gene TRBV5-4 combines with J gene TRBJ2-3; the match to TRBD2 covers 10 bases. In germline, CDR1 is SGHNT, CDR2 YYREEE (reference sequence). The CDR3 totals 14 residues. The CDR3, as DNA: TGTACCCTCGGGGATAGCGGGGGGTCCGATACGCAGTATTTT. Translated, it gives CTLGDSGGSDTQYF.

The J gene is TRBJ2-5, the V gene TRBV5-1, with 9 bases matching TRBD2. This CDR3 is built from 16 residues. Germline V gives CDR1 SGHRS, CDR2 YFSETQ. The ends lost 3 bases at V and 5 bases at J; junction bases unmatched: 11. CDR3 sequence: CASSYSGRKGLETQYF. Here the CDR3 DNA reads TGCGCCAGCAGCTACAGCGGGAGGAAAGGACTGGAGACCCAGTACTTC.

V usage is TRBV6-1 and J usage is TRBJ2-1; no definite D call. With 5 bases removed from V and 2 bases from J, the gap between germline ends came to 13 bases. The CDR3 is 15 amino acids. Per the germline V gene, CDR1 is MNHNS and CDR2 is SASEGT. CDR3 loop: CASSLFAAPYNEQFF. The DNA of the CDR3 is TGTGCCAGCAGTCTCTTTGCCGCGCCCTACAATGAGCAGTTCTTC.

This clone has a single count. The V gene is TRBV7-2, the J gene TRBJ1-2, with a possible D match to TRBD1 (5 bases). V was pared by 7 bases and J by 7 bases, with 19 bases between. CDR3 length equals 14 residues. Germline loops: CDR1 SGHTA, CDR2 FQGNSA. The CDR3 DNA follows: TGTGCCAGCAAGGGGCCAGGCATGGGTACTGGCTACACCTTC. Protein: CASKGPGMGTGYTF.